The TCR beta chain described here comes from a study of T cell changes during pregnancy in multiple sclerosis. Sequencing used immunoSEQ multiplex PCR; TCRdb keeps in-frame clones, though not all of them. The sample holds around 80,000 clones, 90% to 95% seen once. The sample here was peripheral blood, taken before pregnancy. The sequence was obtained from a female donor with multiple sclerosis, enrolled in a pregnancy study.

Here the CDR3 reads CASSQYRLADYTGELFF. CDR3 sequence (DNA): TGCGCCAGCAGCCAATACAGACTAGCGGATTACACCGGGGAGCTGTTTTTT. The genes are TRBV4-1 and TRBJ2-2; 9 bases are shared with TRBD2. The CDR3 covers 17 residues. Germline assignment: CDR1 MGHRA and CDR2 YSYEKL. V lost 2 bases to trimming and J lost 3 bases; unmatched junction nucleotides: 7.